The rows below give T cell receptor beta chains drawn from one sample of a study of blood T cells in healthy people across ages. TCRdb fed the 5' RACE reads into MiXCR, producing one record per CDR3 protein. This sample carries 1.5 million or so distinct CDR3 sequences, 35% to 45% of them seen once, and the ten largest clones take 7.9%. Sequenced input: blood. These TCRs come from a young woman in good health. The CDR3 runs from the conserved cysteine through the conserved F or W. The order of the fields is D gene, V gene, CDR3 protein. A D gene is named only where the DNA matches it firmly.

D: NA
V: TRBV20-1
CDR3: CSARSPWGGGTDTQYF

D: TRBD2
V: TRBV28
CDR3: CASRDQGTSGYNEQFF

D: NA
V: TRBV6-1
CDR3: CASSPQEGEYNEQFF

D: NA
V: TRBV6-1
CDR3: CASSEARLDYEQYF

D: NA
V: TRBV5-6
CDR3: CASSPVTLDQSPWYF

D: NA
V: TRBV6-5
CDR3: CASSYTGPPDSYEQYF

D: NA
V: TRBV7-3
CDR3: CASTSGVGAGDTQYF

D: NA
V: TRBV12-3/TRBV12-4
CDR3: CASSNYGEQYF

D: NA
V: TRBV19
CDR3: CASSQITGDVYEQYF

D: TRBD1
V: TRBV11-2
CDR3: CASSLETGGWYGYTF

D: NA
V: TRBV7-9
CDR3: CASSLVSATYEQYF

D: TRBD1
V: TRBV3-1
CDR3: CASSSRDRIWYEQYF

D: NA
V: TRBV5-4
CDR3: CASSLKTSTYEQYF

D: NA
V: TRBV7-6
CDR3: CACTPSLFYEQYF

D: TRBD1
V: TRBV3-1
CDR3: CASSLPGTELPFF

D: TRBD2
V: TRBV9
CDR3: CASSTLAGGGNEQFF

D: NA
V: TRBV18
CDR3: CASSPMLNTEAFF

D: TRBD2
V: TRBV30
CDR3: CAWRGTRCEQYF

D: NA
V: TRBV29-1
CDR3: CSVERGSTNAQIGETQYF

D: NA
V: TRBV5-1
CDR3: CASSLYGTVNTEAFF

D: TRBD1
V: TRBV12-3/TRBV12-4
CDR3: CASSTTGTGGEKLFF

D: NA
V: TRBV12-5
CDR3: CASGLVSDRFYNEQFF

D: TRBD2
V: TRBV5-5
CDR3: CASSPRTSGNLGETQYF

D: NA
V: TRBV20-1
CDR3: CSARDESAGTYNEQFF

D: TRBD1
V: TRBV4-2
CDR3: CASSPGTGENYGYTF

D: TRBD1
V: TRBV14
CDR3: CASSLRGPNEQYF

D: NA
V: TRBV7-2
CDR3: CASSSPGGFNTEAFF

D: TRBD2
V: TRBV7-3
CDR3: CANSLARGGPLNTQYF

D: TRBD2
V: TRBV20-1
CDR3: CSARELAGVGETQYF

D: NA
V: TRBV18
CDR3: CASSVQRGKNTEAFF

D: NA
V: TRBV2
CDR3: CASSAWASGNEQFF

D: NA
V: TRBV27
CDR3: CASSLSGPRVLGEFTLHF